Listed below are T cell receptor beta chains from one sample, sequenced in a study of blood T cell repertoires in COVID-19. Data came from immunoSEQ multiplex PCR; TCRdb stores just in-frame clones and leaves some out. The sample has about 180,000 clones, about 79% seen once. The specimen was peripheral blood. These receptor sequences come from a woman aged 70-85 years with acute or convalescent COVID-19. The CDR3 runs from the conserved cysteine through the conserved F or W. The order of the fields is D gene, V gene, J gene, clone size, CDR3 DNA, CDR3 protein. The D gene is left open where the match is weak. The size entry is marked missing in some rows and otherwise reads once, few, many or a size class.

>TRBD1|TRBV19|TRBJ1-2|NA
TGTGCCAGTCGCCCAGTTTTCGGCAGGGGGCTCGACTACACCTTC
CASRPVFGRGLDYTF
>TRBD2|TRBV5-1|TRBJ2-2|NA
TGCGCCAGCAGCGACCTAGCGGGAGTCACCGGGGAGCTGTTTTTT
CASSDLAGVTGELFF
>TRBD1|TRBV15|TRBJ1-1|NA
TGTGCCACCAGCACCACCGGACAGGGATACACTGAAGCTTTCTTT
CATSTTGQGYTEAFF
>TRBD2|TRBV6-2/TRBV6-3|TRBJ2-1|once
TGTGCCAGCAGCGCCGGGACTAGCCTTCCTTACAATGAGCAGTTCTTC
CASSAGTSLPYNEQFF
>TRBD1|TRBV7-3|TRBJ2-6|NA
TGTGCCAGCAGCTTAGACAGGGGGCGAAGCTCTGGGGCCAACGTCCTGACTTTC
CASSLDRGRSSGANVLTF
>NA|TRBV20-1|TRBJ1-3|once
TGCAGTGCTAGTGGCAGGGGCTTTGGAAACACCATATATTTT
CSASGRGFGNTIYF
>NA|TRBV10-3|TRBJ1-1|once
TGTGCCATCAGTGAATGGGGGGGGGACACTGAAGCTTTCTTT
CAISEWGGDTEAFF
>NA|TRBV19|TRBJ1-5|NA
TGTGCCAGTAGAGAGAGGGGTCCGGGGGGGCCCCAGCATTTT
CASRERGPGGPQHF
>TRBD1|TRBV6-9|TRBJ1-2|NA
TGTGCCAGCAGTTTTACCGGACAGGGGGCGCCTGGCTACACCTTC
CASSFTGQGAPGYTF
>NA|TRBV2|TRBJ1-1|NA
TGTGCCAGCAGTGATAGGGGTGAAGCTTTCTTT
CASSDRGEAFF
>TRBD2|TRBV9|TRBJ2-1|NA
TGTGCCAGCAGCGTAGATGTAGCGGGAGTGAGGGGTGAGCAGTTCTTC
CASSVDVAGVRGEQFF
>TRBD2|TRBV19|TRBJ2-7|NA
TGTGCCAGTAGTAACTATCTAGCGGGAGGGCCGGCCGAGCAGTACTTC
CASSNYLAGGPAEQYF
>TRBD1|TRBV27|TRBJ1-5|few
TGTGCCAGCAGTTTAGGGACAGGGAATAATCAGCCCCAGCATTTT
CASSLGTGNNQPQHF
>TRBD1|TRBV4-2|TRBJ1-2|NA
TGTGCCAGCAGCCAAGACGTCGGGACAGGGAGGTGGAACTATGGCTACACCTTC
CASSQDVGTGRWNYGYTF
>TRBD2|TRBV7-2|TRBJ2-3|few
TGTGCCAGCAGCGAGACTAGCGGGATATCGGATACGCAGTATTTT
CASSETSGISDTQYF
>TRBD2|TRBV2|TRBJ2-1|NA
TGTGCCAGCAGCCTAGGGAGGGTAGGGGACCAGTTCTTC
CASSLGRVGDQFF